The entry below describes one TCR beta chain. Antigen: not known. The germline gives CDR1 SQVTM, CDR2 ANQGSEA. This CDR3 is 14 amino acids long. Primers used in a second PCR of about 7 to 12 cycles were a sample-barcoded 5' primer and a J-beta primer mix. TCRdb ran MiXCR on the 5' RACE reads and lists one entry per CDR3 protein. The sample consists of around 1,500,000 distinct CDR3 sequences, 28% of them appearing once. These data belong to a study of blood T cells in healthy people across ages. General observations from the study: Older individuals had lower TCR beta diversity per million T cells (the decline was roughly linear).

Sequenced: blood. The chain carries TRBV29-1 and TRBJ2-4, with 10 bases aligning to TRBD2. The J call is uncertain, as TRBJ2-7 better fits the DNA end. This clonotype was sampled from a woman in her twenties or thirties in good health. The CDR3 loop is CSVGAGGLVYEQYF. In DNA, the CDR3 is TGCAGCGTTGGAGCGGGAGGGCTCGTCTACGAGCAGTACTTC.